The rows below give T cell receptor beta chains drawn from one sample of a study of blood T cell repertoires in COVID-19. Here immunoSEQ multiplex PCR was the method, and the copy in TCRdb shows in-frame clones only, minus some. The sample includes some 70,000 clones, 85% to 90% of them seen just once. The specimen sequenced was peripheral blood. All receptors come from a man over 45 with acute or convalescent COVID-19. Each CDR3 is given without its conserved first and last residue.

J gene: TRBJ1-1; V gene: TRBV30; CDR3 protein: AWSTSLTEAF
J gene: TRBJ2-2; V gene: TRBV27; CDR3 protein: ASSFQAANTGELF
J gene: TRBJ2-5; V gene: TRBV7-9; CDR3 protein: ASNPESDIQETQY
J gene: TRBJ2-3; V gene: TRBV4-3; CDR3 protein: ASSQDQLAGYTDTQY
J gene: TRBJ2-1; V gene: TRBV5-4; CDR3 protein: ASSHLAGGPFEQF
J gene: TRBJ1-5; V gene: TRBV19; CDR3 protein: ASRGGDGYSNQPQH
J gene: TRBJ2-2; V gene: TRBV11-2; CDR3 protein: ASSWLDSRPGELF
J gene: TRBJ2-2; V gene: TRBV5-1; CDR3 protein: ASSLGQGSYTGELF
J gene: TRBJ2-3; V gene: TRBV9; CDR3 protein: ASGTSIADTQY
J gene: TRBJ2-2; V gene: TRBV19; CDR3 protein: ASSMQGSITGELF
J gene: TRBJ1-5; V gene: TRBV5-1; CDR3 protein: ASSPDGTDNQPQH
J gene: TRBJ2-3; V gene: TRBV18; CDR3 protein: ASSPLARTNTDTQY
J gene: TRBJ1-1; V gene: TRBV7-9; CDR3 protein: ASSFPETGGVWDTEAF
J gene: TRBJ1-1; V gene: TRBV24-1; CDR3 protein: ATSDSGTANTEAF
J gene: TRBJ1-1; V gene: TRBV2; CDR3 protein: ASSFQGLNTEAF
J gene: TRBJ2-7; V gene: TRBV7-2; CDR3 protein: ASKGRGDEQY
J gene: TRBJ1-4; V gene: TRBV2; CDR3 protein: ASMEGQNNEKLF
J gene: TRBJ2-6; V gene: TRBV7-2; CDR3 protein: ASSLGPVGGANVLT
J gene: TRBJ1-2; V gene: TRBV6-5; CDR3 protein: ASSYNPRSDGYT
J gene: TRBJ2-3; V gene: TRBV5-1; CDR3 protein: ASSVGQGRDTQY
J gene: TRBJ2-2; V gene: TRBV29-1; CDR3 protein: SAGLGGGNTGELF
J gene: TRBJ2-5; V gene: TRBV14; CDR3 protein: ASSQDSRVGSGRWETQY
J gene: TRBJ1-2; V gene: TRBV5-1; CDR3 protein: ASSPGAGTNYGYT
J gene: TRBJ2-1; V gene: TRBV18; CDR3 protein: ASSWTSPSYNEQF
J gene: TRBJ1-1; V gene: TRBV5-1; CDR3 protein: ASSLQVVDTEAF
J gene: TRBJ2-7; V gene: TRBV7-2; CDR3 protein: ASSSRGQGVAYEQY
J gene: TRBJ1-3; V gene: TRBV2; CDR3 protein: ASSVLGQGTGNTIY
J gene: TRBJ2-3; V gene: TRBV5-1; CDR3 protein: ASSFGTGSTDTQY
J gene: TRBJ1-5; V gene: TRBV6-5; CDR3 protein: ASSQNLGLRQPQH
J gene: TRBJ2-3; V gene: TRBV5-1; CDR3 protein: ASSGRTSTDTQY
J gene: TRBJ1-3; V gene: TRBV4-2; CDR3 protein: ASSPTDSGNTIY
J gene: TRBJ2-3; V gene: TRBV29-1; CDR3 protein: SVQRTSGNTQY
J gene: TRBJ1-4; V gene: TRBV5-1; CDR3 protein: ASSLPGQESTNEKLF
J gene: TRBJ1-1; V gene: TRBV7-2; CDR3 protein: ASSFILGNTEAF
J gene: TRBJ2-1; V gene: TRBV7-2; CDR3 protein: ASSFSGRASNEQF
J gene: TRBJ1-2; V gene: TRBV29-1; CDR3 protein: SVETAAKGGYT
J gene: TRBJ1-1; V gene: TRBV5-5; CDR3 protein: ASRVTFQGGSTEAF
J gene: TRBJ1-2; V gene: TRBV5-4; CDR3 protein: ASSVGQGVLEFYGYT
J gene: TRBJ2-5; V gene: TRBV30; CDR3 protein: AWRILAGETQY
J gene: TRBJ1-2; V gene: TRBV7-2; CDR3 protein: ASSLRGGGRNGYT
J gene: TRBJ1-1; V gene: TRBV18; CDR3 protein: ASSLQRGNTEAF
J gene: TRBJ2-2; V gene: TRBV20-1; CDR3 protein: SAPYLRELF
J gene: TRBJ2-1; V gene: TRBV7-9; CDR3 protein: ASSLNDWGDEQF
J gene: TRBJ1-5; V gene: TRBV18; CDR3 protein: ASSPQPREPQH
J gene: TRBJ2-7; V gene: TRBV28; CDR3 protein: ASSLQVYEQY
J gene: TRBJ1-2; V gene: TRBV2; CDR3 protein: ASSDRGFSYGYT
J gene: TRBJ1-2; V gene: TRBV29-1; CDR3 protein: TSRTGDYGYT
J gene: TRBJ2-7; V gene: TRBV5-5; CDR3 protein: ASSLDLAGSASYEQY
J gene: TRBJ2-3; V gene: TRBV11-2; CDR3 protein: ASSLVRLAGDTQY
J gene: TRBJ2-3; V gene: TRBV7-9; CDR3 protein: ASSLAPGTDTQY
J gene: TRBJ2-7; V gene: TRBV5-5; CDR3 protein: ASSLAATAYEQY
J gene: TRBJ2-7; V gene: TRBV28; CDR3 protein: ASSLPSYEQY
J gene: TRBJ1-5; V gene: TRBV7-6; CDR3 protein: ASSLTGNSNQPQH
J gene: TRBJ1-2; V gene: TRBV11-3; CDR3 protein: ASSLHGQGNGYT